The 12 T cell receptor beta chains given below trace back to one sample, sequenced in a study of blood T cell repertoires in COVID-19. TCRdb's table, derived via immunoSEQ multiplex PCR, lists solely in-frame clones and lacks some. This sample has about 36,000 clones, with about 88% found just once. Sequencing was carried out using peripheral blood. These receptor sequences come from a human donor in a cohort sampled during active COVID-19.

The chain links TRBV2 to TRBJ2-3, with 10 bases lining up with TRBD2. This CDR3 region has 19 residues. CDR1 and CDR2 from the germline V gene are SNHLY and FYNNEI. The ends lost 2 bases at V and 5 bases at J; junction bases unmatched: 16. The CDR3: CASSEWGLSGGARGDTQYF. CDR3 DNA sequence: TGTGCCAGCAGTGAATGGGGCTTGAGCGGGGGGGCCCGAGGAGATACGCAGTATTTT.

The J gene is TRBJ2-7, the V gene TRBV18, with TRBD2 as a possible D gene (7 bases). The CDR3 runs to 15 residues. V dropped 3 bases and J dropped 7 bases, with 19 bases sitting between them. Germline CDR1 and CDR2: KGHSH and LQKENI. DNA for the CDR3: TGTGCCAGCTCACCGTTTCTAGGGGGGGCTGAAGAGCAGTACTTC. Its translation is CASSPFLGGAEEQYF.

The chain carries TRBV29-1 and TRBJ1-2; 10 positions agree with TRBD1. Losses at the gene ends were 6 bases for V and 4 bases for J; bases not matched to a gene: 8. Germline assignment: CDR1 SQVTM and CDR2 ANQGSEA. The CDR3 totals 14 residues. The CDR3 loop is CSVETGGEAYGYTF. DNA of the CDR3: TGCAGCGTGGAGACAGGGGGCGAAGCCTATGGCTACACCTTC.

The chain joins TRBV7-3 to TRBJ1-2; D unclear. The germline V and J ends were trimmed by 2 bases and 3 bases, with 10 bases remaining between them. From germline, CDR1 is SGHTA and CDR2 FQGTGA. The CDR3 runs 14 residues. The CDR3 DNA follows: TGTGCCAGCAGCTTATCATTCGGGGACTATGGCTACACCTTC. It yields the protein CASSLSFGDYGYTF.

This clone was seen only a few times. V and J are TRBV5-4 and TRBJ2-2; D call uncertain. Germline-derived CDR1 and CDR2 are SGHNT and YYREEE (reference sequence). The CDR3 is 11 residues long. V was cut by 4 bases and J by 4 bases, with 2 bases left in between. For the CDR3, the DNA is TGTGCCAGCAGCCGCACCGGGGAGCTGTTTTTT. Amino acids: CASSRTGELFF.

The sample holds one count of this clone. The chain couples TRBV2 to TRBJ1-3; tentative D call: TRBD1 (6 bases). V was pared by 0 bases and J by 0 bases, with 12 bases between. CDR1 is SNHLY and CDR2 is FYNNEI in the germline V gene. CDR3 length equals 17 residues. In nucleotides, the CDR3 is TGTGCCAGCAGTGAAGCTTTCGGGGGGGCCTCTGGAAACACCATATATTTT. It codes for CASSEAFGGASGNTIYF. Based on the CDR3 plus reference TRBV2 and TRBJ1-3, the full variable domain is EPEVTQTPSHQVTQMGQEVILRCVPISNHLYFYWYRQILGQKVEFLVSFYNNEISEKSEIFDDQFSVERPDGSNFTLKIRSTKLEDSAMYFCASSEAFGGASGNTIYFGEGSWLTVV.

The chain uses TRBV3-1 (or the pseudogene TRBV3-2) and TRBJ2-5, with 11 bases identical to TRBD2. The germline V gene has CDR1 LGHDT and CDR2 YNNKEL (reference sequence). The CDR3 loop spans 15 amino acids. The junction had 4 bases not matched to a gene; V was cut back by 5 bases and J by 2 bases. CDR3 amino acids: CASSDIAGGQETQYF. CDR3 DNA: TGTGCCAGCAGCGACATAGCGGGGGGGCAAGAGACCCAGTACTTC.

This clone has only one observation. The chain is built from TRBV13 and TRBJ2-5, with D tentatively TRBD2 (5 bases). Deletions cut 5 bases from V and 1 base from J, with 14 bases between. CDR3 size: 15 residues. The germline V gene has CDR1 PRHDT and CDR2 FYEKMQ (reference sequence). The CDR3 here is CASSPGSTLQETQYF. Here the CDR3 DNA reads TGTGCCAGCAGCCCGGGATCGACACTCCAAGAGACCCAGTACTTC.

The J gene is TRBJ2-1, the V gene TRBV11-3; tentative D call: TRBD2 (5 bases). This CDR3 spans 13 amino acids. Germline V gives CDR1 SGHNT, CDR2 YENEEA. V shed 4 bases and J shed 8 bases, with 12 bases lying between them. DNA of the CDR3: TGTGCCAGCAGCTACCGAGGGCCTGATGAGCAGTTCTTC. The encoded protein is CASSYRGPDEQFF.

The chain combines TRBV5-6 with TRBJ1-1; D perhaps matches TRBD1 (5 bases). Germline-derived CDR1 and CDR2 are SGHDT and YYEEEE. CDR3 length: 15 residues. Trimming shortened V by 2 bases and J by 4 bases, and 15 bases separated the two germline ends. CDR3 region: CASSLIGGRITEAFF. The CDR3 region has the DNA TGTGCCAGCAGCTTAATCGGGGGTAGGATCACTGAAGCTTTCTTT. Drawing the rest from reference TRBV5-6 and TRBJ1-1, the complete variable domain is DAGVTQSPTHLIKTRGQQVTLRCSPKSGHDTVSWYQQALGQGPQFIFQYYEEEERQRGNFPDRFSGHQFPNYSSELNVNALLLGDSALYLCASSLIGGRITEAFFGQGTRLTVV.

The rearrangement uses TRBV21-1 and TRBJ2-4; the listed D gene, TRBD1, was not tested against the DNA. TRBV21-1 is a known pseudogene. This CDR3 has 14 amino acids. CDR3 residues: CASSKGTEKNIQYF. The CDR3 DNA reads TGTGCCAGCAGCAAAGGGACAGAAAAAAACATTCAGTACTTC.

J is TRBJ2-1 and V is TRBV5-1; the D gene is possibly TRBD2 (5 bases). The V and J ends lost 0 bases and 12 bases respectively, with 13 bases between them. CDR3 length equals 13 residues. Germline loops: CDR1 SGHRS, CDR2 YFSETQ. CDR3 sequence reads: CASSLEGNEGQFF. The DNA for the CDR3 is TGCGCCAGCAGCTTGGAAGGCAATGAGGGGCAGTTCTTC.